Listed below are T cell receptor beta chains from one sample, sequenced in a study of blood T cell repertoires in COVID-19. The repertoire was sequenced with immunoSEQ multiplex PCR; TCRdb's copy has only in-frame clones and lacks some. The sample contains approximately 490,000 clones, more than 85% of which appear only once. The specimen was PBMCs or T cells enriched from blood (not recorded which). All receptors come from a woman in her fifties or sixties who had recovered from COVID-19. The CDR3 runs from the conserved cysteine through the conserved F or W. A D gene is named only where the DNA matches it firmly. Not every row has a clone size; where given, it reads once, few, many or a size class.

V	D	size	J	CDR3	DNA
TRBV18	TRBD1	-	TRBJ1-1	CASSPSGQLMTEAFF	TGTGCCAGCTCACCTTCGGGACAGTTGATGACTGAAGCTTTCTTT
TRBV14	TRBD1	-	TRBJ1-4	CASSSRQGFLEKLFF	TGTGCCAGCAGCTCCCGACAGGGATTTTTGGAAAAACTGTTTTTT
TRBV24-1	-	-	TRBJ2-3	CATSDLLGGADTQYF	TGTGCCACCAGTGATTTGCTGGGCGGGGCAGATACGCAGTATTTT
TRBV5-4	TRBD1	-	TRBJ2-3	CASSLGGPDRTDTQYF	TGTGCCAGCAGCTTGGGGGGACCGGACAGGACAGATACGCAGTATTTT
TRBV19	-	-	TRBJ1-2	CASTGQANYGYTF	TGTGCCAGTACAGGGCAAGCTAACTATGGCTACACCTTC
TRBV5-1	-	-	TRBJ2-3	CASSPSRSYAGGALTDTQYF	TGCGCCAGCAGCCCTAGTCGGTCCTATGCTGGGGGGGCCCTCACAGATACGCAGTATTTT
TRBV11-3	-	-	TRBJ1-2	CASSRGSFYGYTF	TGTGCCAGCAGCAGGGGCAGCTTCTATGGCTACACCTTC
TRBV2	TRBD2	many	TRBJ2-1	CASGLAGYYEQFF	TGTGCCAGCGGACTAGCGGGGTATTATGAGCAGTTCTTC
TRBV9	-	-	TRBJ1-3	CASSPGNTIYF	TGTGCCAGCAGCCCGGGAAACACCATATATTTT
TRBV6-5	TRBD1	-	TRBJ2-3	CASSTPGQATDTQYF	TGTGCCAGCAGTACACCGGGACAGGCCACAGATACGCAGTATTTT
TRBV6-6	-	-	TRBJ1-1	CASSPTGLNTEAFF	TGTGCCAGCAGCCCGACAGGACTTAACACTGAAGCTTTCTTT
TRBV11-3	TRBD1	-	TRBJ1-1	CASSLVGTGGTEAFF	TGTGCCAGCAGCTTAGTTGGGACAGGTGGTACTGAAGCTTTCTTT
TRBV6-5	-	-	TRBJ1-4	CASRVGGKGEKLFF	TGTGCCAGCAGAGTCGGGGGGAAAGGAGAAAAACTGTTTTTT
TRBV19	-	-	TRBJ2-2	CASSIAGPTGELFF	TGTGCCAGTAGTATAGCAGGGCCCACCGGGGAGCTGTTTTTT
TRBV4-1	TRBD2	-	TRBJ2-1	CASSQVDGGGTSSYNEQFF	TGCGCCAGCAGCCAAGTTGATGGGGGGGGTACCAGCTCCTACAATGAGCAGTTCTTC
TRBV4-1	-	-	TRBJ1-2	CASSQETVPYGYTF	TGCGCCAGCAGCCAAGAGACAGTACCTTATGGCTACACCTTC
TRBV20-1	-	-	TRBJ1-2	CSASSGNYGYTF	TGCAGTGCTAGTTCAGGGAACTATGGCTACACCTTC
TRBV9	TRBD1	-	TRBJ1-5	CASSAGTGENQPQHF	TGTGCCAGCAGCGCCGGGACAGGGGAAAATCAGCCCCAGCATTTT
TRBV25-1	TRBD1	-	TRBJ1-1	CASSELQGARGTEAFF	TGTGCCAGCAGTGAACTACAGGGGGCTCGGGGCACTGAAGCTTTCTTT